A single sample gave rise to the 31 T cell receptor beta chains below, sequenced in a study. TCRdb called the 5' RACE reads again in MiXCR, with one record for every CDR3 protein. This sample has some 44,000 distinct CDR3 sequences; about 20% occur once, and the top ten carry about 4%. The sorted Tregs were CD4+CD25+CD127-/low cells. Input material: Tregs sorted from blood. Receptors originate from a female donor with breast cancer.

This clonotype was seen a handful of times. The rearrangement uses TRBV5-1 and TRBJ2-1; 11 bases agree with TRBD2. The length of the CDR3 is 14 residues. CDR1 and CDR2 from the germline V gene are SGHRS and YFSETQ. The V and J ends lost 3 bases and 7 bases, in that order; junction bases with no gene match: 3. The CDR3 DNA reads TGCGCCAGCAGCTCTTTAGCGGGAGGGAATGAGCAGTTCTTC. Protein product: CASSSLAGGNEQFF.

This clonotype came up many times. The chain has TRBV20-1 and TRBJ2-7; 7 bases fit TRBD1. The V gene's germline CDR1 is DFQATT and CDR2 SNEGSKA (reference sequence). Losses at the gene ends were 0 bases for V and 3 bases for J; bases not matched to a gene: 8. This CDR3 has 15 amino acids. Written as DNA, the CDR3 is TGCAGTGCTAGAGATTTCGGACAGGCCGACTACGAGCAGTACTTC. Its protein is CSARDFGQADYEQYF.

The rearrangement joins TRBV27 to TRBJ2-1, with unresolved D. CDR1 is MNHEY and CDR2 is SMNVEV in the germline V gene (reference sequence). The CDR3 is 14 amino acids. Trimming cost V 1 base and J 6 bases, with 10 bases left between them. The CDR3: CASSLWPSGNEQFF. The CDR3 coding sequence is TGTGCCAGCAGTTTATGGCCATCTGGCAATGAGCAGTTCTTC.

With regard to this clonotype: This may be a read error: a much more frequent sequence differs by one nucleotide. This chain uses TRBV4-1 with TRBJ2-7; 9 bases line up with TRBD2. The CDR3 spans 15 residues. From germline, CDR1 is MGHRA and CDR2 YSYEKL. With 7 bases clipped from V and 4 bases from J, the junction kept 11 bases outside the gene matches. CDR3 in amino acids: CASIPLAGELYEQYF. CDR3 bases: TGCGCCAGCATCCCGTTAGCGGGGGAATTATACGAGCAGTACTTC.

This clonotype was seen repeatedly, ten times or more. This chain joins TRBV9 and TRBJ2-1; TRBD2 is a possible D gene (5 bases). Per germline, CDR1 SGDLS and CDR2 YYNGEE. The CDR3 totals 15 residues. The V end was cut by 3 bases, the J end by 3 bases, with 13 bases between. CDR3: CASSGGPTLYNEQFF. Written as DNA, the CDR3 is TGTGCCAGCAGCGGCGGGCCTACCCTCTACAATGAGCAGTTCTTC. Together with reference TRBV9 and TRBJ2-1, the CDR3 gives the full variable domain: DSGVTQTPKHLITATGQRVTLRCSPRSGDLSVYWYQQSLDQGLQFLIQYYNGEERAKGNILERFSAQQFPDLHSELNLSSLELGDSALYFCASSGGPTLYNEQFFGPGTRLTVL.

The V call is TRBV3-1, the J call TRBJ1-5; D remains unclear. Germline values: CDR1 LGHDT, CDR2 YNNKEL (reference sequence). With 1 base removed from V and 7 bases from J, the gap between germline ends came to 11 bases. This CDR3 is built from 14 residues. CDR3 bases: TGTGCCAGCAGCCAAGCCCCTGGTGCGCAGCCCCAGCATTTT. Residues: CASSQAPGAQPQHF. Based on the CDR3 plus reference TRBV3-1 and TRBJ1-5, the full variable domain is DTAVSQTPKYLVTQMGNDKSIKCEQNLGHDTMYWYKQDSKKFLKIMFSYNNKELIINETVPNRFSPKSPDKAHLNLHINSLELGDSAVYFCASSQAPGAQPQHFGDGTRLSIL.

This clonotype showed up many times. Here the CDR3 DNA reads TGCGCCAGCAGCTTGTCGCGGCTAGCGGGAGATGAATCCTACGAGCAGTACTTC. This translates into CASSLSRLAGDESYEQYF. The genes are TRBV5-1 and TRBJ2-7, with 10 bases matching TRBD2. Germline assignment: CDR1 SGHRS and CDR2 YFSETQ. J lost 1 base, V lost 1 base, and 11 bases had no gene match. This CDR3 has 18 amino acids.

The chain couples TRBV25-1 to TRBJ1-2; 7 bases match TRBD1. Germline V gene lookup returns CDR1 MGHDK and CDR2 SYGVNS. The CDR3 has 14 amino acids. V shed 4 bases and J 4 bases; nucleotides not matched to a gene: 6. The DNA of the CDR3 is TGTGCCAGCAGTGCAACACAGGGGCCCTATGGCTACACCTTC. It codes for CASSATQGPYGYTF.

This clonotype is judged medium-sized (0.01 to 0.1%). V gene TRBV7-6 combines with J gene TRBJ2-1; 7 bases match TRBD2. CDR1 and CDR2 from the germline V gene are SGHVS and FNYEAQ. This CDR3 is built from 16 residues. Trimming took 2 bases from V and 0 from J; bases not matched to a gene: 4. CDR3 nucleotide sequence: TGTGCCAGCAGCTTATTTGGCGGGAGCTCCTACAATGAGCAGTTCTTC. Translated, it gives CASSLFGGSSYNEQFF.

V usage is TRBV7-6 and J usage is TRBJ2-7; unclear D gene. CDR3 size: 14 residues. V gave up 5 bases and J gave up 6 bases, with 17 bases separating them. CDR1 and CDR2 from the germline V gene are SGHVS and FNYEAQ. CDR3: CASSPRPFIGEQYF. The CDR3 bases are TGTGCCAGCAGCCCGCGACCCTTTATCGGCGAGCAGTACTTC.

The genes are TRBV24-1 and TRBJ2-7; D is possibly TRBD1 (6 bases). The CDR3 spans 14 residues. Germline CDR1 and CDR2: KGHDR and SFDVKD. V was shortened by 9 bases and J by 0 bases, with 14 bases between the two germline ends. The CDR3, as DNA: TGTGCCACCCCTCCGGGACACCACTCCTACGAGCAGTACTTC. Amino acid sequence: CATPPGHHSYEQYF.

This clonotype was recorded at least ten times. CDR3 in amino acids: CASKLWREQFF. In nucleotides, the CDR3 is TGCGCCAGCAAACTATGGCGCGAGCAGTTCTTC. The gene calls are TRBV5-1 and TRBJ2-1; no clear D. The ends were cut back, 6 bases at V and 10 bases at J, with 11 bases in the middle. Germline V gene sequence: CDR1 SGHRS, CDR2 YFSETQ. The CDR3 extends over 11 amino acids.

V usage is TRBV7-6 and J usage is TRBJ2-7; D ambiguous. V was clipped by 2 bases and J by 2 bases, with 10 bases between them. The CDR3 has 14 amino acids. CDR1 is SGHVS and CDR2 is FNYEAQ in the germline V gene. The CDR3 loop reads CASSLSRTTYEQYF. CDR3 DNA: TGTGCCAGCAGCTTATCTCGCACTACCTACGAGCAGTACTTC.

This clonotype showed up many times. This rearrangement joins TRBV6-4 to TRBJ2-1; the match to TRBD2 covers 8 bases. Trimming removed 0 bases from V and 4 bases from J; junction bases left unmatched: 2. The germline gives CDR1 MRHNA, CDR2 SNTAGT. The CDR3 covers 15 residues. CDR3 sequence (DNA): TGTGCCAGCAGTGACTCCGGGACTAGTTACAATGAGCAGTTCTTC. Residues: CASSDSGTSYNEQFF.

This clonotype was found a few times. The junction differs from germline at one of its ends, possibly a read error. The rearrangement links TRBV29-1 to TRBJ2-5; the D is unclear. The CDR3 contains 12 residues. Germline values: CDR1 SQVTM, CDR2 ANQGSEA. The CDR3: CSVERRQGTQYF. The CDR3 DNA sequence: TGCAGCGTTGAAAGGCGTCAAGGGACCCAGTACTTC. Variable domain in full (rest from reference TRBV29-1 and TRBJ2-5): SAVISQKPSRDICQRGTSLTIQCQVDSQVTMMFWYRQQPGQSLTLIATANQGSEATYESGFVIDKFPISRPNLTFSTLTVSNMSPEDSSIYLCSVERRQGTQYFGPGTRLLVL.

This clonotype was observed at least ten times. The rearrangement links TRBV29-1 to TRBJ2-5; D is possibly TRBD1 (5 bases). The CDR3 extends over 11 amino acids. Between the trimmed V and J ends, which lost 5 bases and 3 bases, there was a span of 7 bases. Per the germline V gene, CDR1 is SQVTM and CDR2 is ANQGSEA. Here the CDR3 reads CSVTGEETQYF. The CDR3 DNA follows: TGCAGCGTTACAGGAGAAGAGACCCAGTACTTC.

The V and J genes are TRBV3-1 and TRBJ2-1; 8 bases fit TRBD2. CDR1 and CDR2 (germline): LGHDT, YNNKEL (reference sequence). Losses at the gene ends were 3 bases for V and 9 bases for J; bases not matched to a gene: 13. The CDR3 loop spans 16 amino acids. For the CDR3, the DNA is TGTGCCAGCAGCCATCAACCGGGACTAGGTTCAGTTGAGCAGTTCTTC. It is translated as CASSHQPGLGSVEQFF.

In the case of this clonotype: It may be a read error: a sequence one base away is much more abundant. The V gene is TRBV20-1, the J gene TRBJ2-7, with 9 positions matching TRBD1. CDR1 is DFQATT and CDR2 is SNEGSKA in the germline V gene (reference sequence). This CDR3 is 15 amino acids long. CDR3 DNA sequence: TGCAGTGCTATTCTGACGACAGGGGGGACCTACGAGCAGCACTTC. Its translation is CSAILTTGGTYEQHF.

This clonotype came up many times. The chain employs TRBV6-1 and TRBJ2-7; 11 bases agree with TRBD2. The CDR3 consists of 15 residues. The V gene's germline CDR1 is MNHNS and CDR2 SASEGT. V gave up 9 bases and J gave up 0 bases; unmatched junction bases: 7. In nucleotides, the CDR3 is TGTGCCAGTGCGGTCACTAGCGGGAGCTCCTACGAGCAGTACTTC. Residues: CASAVTSGSSYEQYF.

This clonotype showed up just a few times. The CDR3 sequence is CASSQGTHAGTEAFF. Written as DNA, the CDR3 is TGCGCCAGCAGCCAGGGGACACATGCGGGGACTGAAGCTTTCTTT. The V and J genes are TRBV4-1 and TRBJ1-1, with D perhaps matching TRBD1 (6 bases). CDR1 is MGHRA, CDR2 YSYEKL, per germline. The length of the CDR3 is 15 residues. Trimming removed 3 bases at V and 5 bases at J, with 16 bases between.

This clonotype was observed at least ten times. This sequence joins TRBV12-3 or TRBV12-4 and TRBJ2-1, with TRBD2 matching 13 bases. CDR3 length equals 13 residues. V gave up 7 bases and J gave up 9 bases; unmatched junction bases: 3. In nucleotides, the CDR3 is TGTGCCAGCACCGGGACTAGCGGGATTGAGCAGTTCTTC. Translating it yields CASTGTSGIEQFF.

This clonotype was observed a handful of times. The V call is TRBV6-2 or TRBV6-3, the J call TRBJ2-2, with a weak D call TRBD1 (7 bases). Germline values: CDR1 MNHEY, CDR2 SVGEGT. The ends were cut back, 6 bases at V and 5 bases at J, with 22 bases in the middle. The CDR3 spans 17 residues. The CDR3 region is CASSPPLTGAGTGELFF. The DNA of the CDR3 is TGTGCCAGCAGCCCACCTCTTACAGGGGCGGGGACCGGGGAGCTGTTTTTT.

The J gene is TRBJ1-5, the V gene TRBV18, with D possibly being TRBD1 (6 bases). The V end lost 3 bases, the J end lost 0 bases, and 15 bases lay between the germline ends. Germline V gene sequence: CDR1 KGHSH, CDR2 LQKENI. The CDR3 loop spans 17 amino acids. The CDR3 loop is CASSPRTALGSNQPQHF. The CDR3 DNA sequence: TGTGCCAGCTCACCCCGGACAGCTTTGGGTAGCAATCAGCCCCAGCATTTT.

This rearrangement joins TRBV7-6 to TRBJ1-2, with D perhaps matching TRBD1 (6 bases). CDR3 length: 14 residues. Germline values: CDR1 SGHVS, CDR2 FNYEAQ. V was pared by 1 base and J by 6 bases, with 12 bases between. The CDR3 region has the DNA TGTGCCAGCAGCTTAGTTCCAGGGGCCCATGGCTACACCTTC. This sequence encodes CASSLVPGAHGYTF.

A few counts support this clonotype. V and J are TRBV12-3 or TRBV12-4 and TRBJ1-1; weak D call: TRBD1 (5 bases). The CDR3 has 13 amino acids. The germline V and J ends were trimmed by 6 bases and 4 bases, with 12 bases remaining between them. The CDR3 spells CASRLIRGTEAFF. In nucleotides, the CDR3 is TGTGCCAGCAGACTAATAAGGGGCACTGAAGCTTTCTTT.

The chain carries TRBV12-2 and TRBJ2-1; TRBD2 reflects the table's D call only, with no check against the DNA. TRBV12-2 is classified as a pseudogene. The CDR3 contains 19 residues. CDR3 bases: TGTGCAAGTCGCTTCGTCCAGGGGTCGGCAGAGGGGGAGGGGATTGAGCAGTTCTTC. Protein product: CASRFVQGSAEGEGIEQFF.

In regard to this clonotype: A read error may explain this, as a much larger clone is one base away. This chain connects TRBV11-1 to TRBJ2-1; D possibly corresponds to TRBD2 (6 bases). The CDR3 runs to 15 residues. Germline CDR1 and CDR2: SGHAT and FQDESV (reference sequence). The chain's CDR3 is CASSLESSVSNERFF. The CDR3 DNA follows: TGTGCCAGCAGCTTAGAATCTAGCGTTAGCAATGAGCGGTTCTTC.

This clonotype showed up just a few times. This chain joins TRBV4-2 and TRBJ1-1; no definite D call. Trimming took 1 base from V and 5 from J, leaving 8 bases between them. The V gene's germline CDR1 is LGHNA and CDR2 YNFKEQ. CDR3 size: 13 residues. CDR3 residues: CASSQGSPTEAFF. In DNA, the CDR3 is TGTGCCAGCAGCCAAGGGAGCCCGACTGAAGCTTTCTTT.

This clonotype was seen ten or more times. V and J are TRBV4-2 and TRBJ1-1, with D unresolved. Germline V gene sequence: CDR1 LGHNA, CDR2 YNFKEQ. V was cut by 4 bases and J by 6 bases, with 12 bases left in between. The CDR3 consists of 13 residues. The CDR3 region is CASSPLESSEAFF. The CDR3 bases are TGTGCCAGCAGCCCCCTCGAGAGTTCTGAAGCTTTCTTT.

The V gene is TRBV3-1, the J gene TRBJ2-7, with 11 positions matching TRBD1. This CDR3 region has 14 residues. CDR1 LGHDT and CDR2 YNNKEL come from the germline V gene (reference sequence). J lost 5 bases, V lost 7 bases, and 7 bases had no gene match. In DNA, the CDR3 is TGTGCCAGCAACCGGACAGGGGGCATCGACGAGCAGTACTTC. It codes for CASNRTGGIDEQYF.

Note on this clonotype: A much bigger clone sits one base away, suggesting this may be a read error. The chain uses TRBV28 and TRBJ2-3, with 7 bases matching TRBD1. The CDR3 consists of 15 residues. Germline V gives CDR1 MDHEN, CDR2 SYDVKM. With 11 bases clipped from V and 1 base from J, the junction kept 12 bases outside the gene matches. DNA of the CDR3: TGTGCCGGCGCCACAACAGGGGATGGCACAGATACGCAGTATTTT. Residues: CAGATTGDGTDTQYF.